Listed below are T cell receptor beta chains from one sample, sequenced in a study of OX40 agonist ivuxolimab in advanced cancers. This table comes from immunoSEQ multiplex PCR, and its TCRdb copy is limited to in-frame clones, with some not included. The sample shows 95,000 to 150,000 clones, around 93% of them seen only once. The sample here was CD4+ or CD8+ T cells sorted from blood, taken in a trial of the OX40 agonist ivuxolimab. Receptors originate from an adult with an advanced solid tumor such as melanoma, head and neck, liver or kidney cancer. Each CDR3 is given with its conserved first and last residue. The order of the fields is J gene, clone size, V gene, D gene, CDR3 protein, CDR3 DNA. The D gene is left open where the match is weak. Where a row states a size, it is once, few, many or the class of an expanded clone; other rows omit it.

J: TRBJ2-3
size: NA
V: TRBV11-3
D: TRBD2
CDR3: CASSRTSGVGTQYF
DNA: TGTGCCAGCAGCCGGACTAGCGGGGTTGGTACGCAGTATTTT

J: TRBJ1-4
size: NA
V: TRBV6-1
D: TRBD1
CDR3: CASSVAGGTTNEKLFF
DNA: TGTGCCAGCAGTGTAGCAGGGGGAACAACTAATGAAAAACTGTTTTTT

J: TRBJ2-5
size: NA
V: TRBV7-9
D: NA
CDR3: CASSLEGTLSGETQYF
DNA: TGTGCCAGCAGCTTGGAAGGGACGCTATCAGGGGAGACCCAGTACTTC

J: TRBJ2-5
size: NA
V: TRBV7-8
D: TRBD1
CDR3: CASARDRGETQYF
DNA: TGTGCCAGCGCCCGGGACAGGGGAGAGACCCAGTACTTC

J: TRBJ2-2
size: NA
V: TRBV27
D: TRBD2
CDR3: CANARWRELGTGELFF
DNA: TGTGCCAACGCTCGGTGGCGGGAGTTGGGCACCGGGGAGCTGTTTTTT

J: TRBJ2-3
size: NA
V: TRBV7-9
D: NA
CDR3: CASSLEGVSTDTQYF
DNA: TGTGCCAGCAGCTTAGAAGGGGTTAGCACAGATACGCAGTATTTT

J: TRBJ2-7
size: NA
V: TRBV29-1
D: NA
CDR3: CSVDRIQGREQYF
DNA: TGCAGCGTTGATCGTATCCAGGGGAGGGAGCAGTACTTC

J: TRBJ2-7
size: NA
V: TRBV15
D: NA
CDR3: CATSRDFAGSYEQYF
DNA: TGTGCCACCAGCAGAGATTTTGCAGGCTCCTACGAGCAGTACTTC

J: TRBJ2-7
size: NA
V: TRBV20-1
D: NA
CDR3: CSADLGTGGHF
DNA: TGCAGTGCCGACTTGGGGACCGGCGGTCACTTC

J: TRBJ1-5
size: NA
V: TRBV18
D: NA
CDR3: CASSPLSRQPEPQHF
DNA: TGTGCCAGCTCCCCCCTTTCGAGACAGCCGGAGCCCCAGCATTTT

J: TRBJ2-1
size: NA
V: TRBV5-6
D: NA
CDR3: CASSFRGPLMNEQFF
DNA: TGTGCCAGCAGCTTCCGAGGGCCCCTAATGAATGAGCAGTTCTTC

J: TRBJ1-1
size: NA
V: TRBV4-2
D: NA
CDR3: CASSQDTGGNTEAFF
DNA: TGTGCCAGCAGCCAAGATACCGGGGGGAACACTGAAGCTTTCTTT

J: TRBJ1-2
size: NA
V: TRBV5-1
D: NA
CDR3: CASSLEAQRGLVGYTF
DNA: TGCGCCAGCAGCTTGGAAGCCCAGCGTGGGTTAGTTGGCTACACCTTC

J: TRBJ2-7
size: NA
V: TRBV6-1
D: NA
CDR3: CASSEEGWAGAYEQYF
DNA: TGTGCCAGCAGCGAAGAAGGATGGGCCGGTGCCTACGAGCAGTACTTC

J: TRBJ2-1
size: NA
V: TRBV19
D: TRBD1
CDR3: CASSPWTGPQQNEQFF
DNA: TGTGCCAGTAGTCCCTGGACAGGGCCTCAGCAGAATGAGCAGTTCTTC

J: TRBJ2-1
size: NA
V: TRBV10-3
D: TRBD2
CDR3: CAISNAGTSGYNEQFF
DNA: TGTGCCATCAGTAATGCCGGGACTAGCGGCTACAATGAGCAGTTCTTC

J: TRBJ2-7
size: once
V: TRBV28
D: NA
CDR3: CASSPFPGTSYEQYF
DNA: TGTGCCAGCAGTCCCTTCCCCGGAACATCCTACGAGCAGTACTTC

J: TRBJ1-1
size: NA
V: TRBV28
D: NA
CDR3: CASSTQQGNTEAFF
DNA: TGTGCCAGCAGTACCCAACAGGGGAACACTGAAGCTTTCTTT

J: TRBJ2-7
size: NA
V: TRBV28
D: TRBD1
CDR3: CASSPTGQGGEQYF
DNA: TGTGCCAGCAGCCCCACTGGACAGGGCGGCGAGCAGTACTTC

J: TRBJ2-1
size: once
V: TRBV4-2
D: NA
CDR3: CASSPDGTKNNEQFF
DNA: TGTGCCAGCAGCCCCGACGGGACCAAAAACAATGAGCAGTTCTTC

J: TRBJ1-4
size: NA
V: TRBV7-9
D: NA
CDR3: CASSLLAGGSGKLFF
DNA: TGTGCCAGCAGCTTACTGGCAGGTGGAAGCGGAAAACTGTTTTTT

J: TRBJ2-7
size: NA
V: TRBV7-9
D: TRBD2
CDR3: CASSLLASSYEQYF
DNA: TGTGCCAGCAGCCTACTAGCGTCGTCCTACGAGCAGTACTTC

J: TRBJ1-1
size: NA
V: TRBV20-1
D: NA
CDR3: CSAHRAGEAFF
DNA: TGCAGTGCTCACAGGGCTGGTGAAGCTTTCTTT

J: TRBJ2-1
size: NA
V: TRBV5-1
D: TRBD2
CDR3: CASSTGLAGDNEQFF
DNA: TGCGCCAGCAGCACCGGACTAGCGGGGGACAATGAGCAGTTCTTC

J: TRBJ2-7
size: NA
V: TRBV5-6
D: TRBD2
CDR3: CASSYGTSGRSTYEQYF
DNA: TGTGCCAGCAGCTACGGGACTAGCGGGAGGTCCACCTACGAGCAGTACTTC

J: TRBJ1-4
size: once
V: TRBV6-1
D: NA
CDR3: CASSRSGSEKLFF
DNA: TGTGCCAGCAGCCGAAGTGGGAGTGAAAAACTGTTTTTT

J: TRBJ1-6
size: NA
V: TRBV7-9
D: NA
CDR3: CASSLSAVGVGSPLHF
DNA: TGTGCCAGCAGCTTATCGGCGGTGGGGGTAGGTTCACCCCTCCACTTT

J: TRBJ2-3
size: NA
V: TRBV7-2
D: NA
CDR3: CASSLRLRGVDTQYF
DNA: TGTGCCAGCAGCCTACGACTAAGGGGAGTTGATACGCAGTATTTT

J: TRBJ1-5
size: NA
V: TRBV27
D: TRBD1
CDR3: CASRPGQGPGWGNQPQHF
DNA: TGTGCCAGCAGACCGGGACAGGGGCCGGGATGGGGCAATCAGCCCCAGCATTTT

J: TRBJ2-5
size: once
V: TRBV7-7
D: NA
CDR3: CASSPGSHSQETQYF
DNA: TGTGCCAGCAGCCCAGGGTCCCACAGCCAAGAGACCCAGTACTTC

J: TRBJ2-1
size: NA
V: TRBV9
D: TRBD2
CDR3: CASSPRGGAVNEQFF
DNA: TGTGCCAGCAGCCCCCGGGGAGGGGCCGTCAATGAGCAGTTCTTC

J: TRBJ2-1
size: NA
V: TRBV12-5
D: NA
CDR3: CASGPTYNEQFF
DNA: TGTGCTAGTGGTCCAACCTACAATGAGCAGTTCTTC

J: TRBJ2-7
size: once
V: TRBV6-4
D: TRBD2
CDR3: CASSEREGAYEQYF
DNA: TGTGCCAGCAGCGAGCGGGAGGGCGCCTACGAGCAGTACTTC

J: TRBJ2-3
size: NA
V: TRBV19
D: TRBD1
CDR3: CASSPGQGTDTQYF
DNA: TGTGCCAGTAGTCCGGGACAGGGGACAGATACGCAGTATTTT

J: TRBJ1-2
size: NA
V: TRBV7-2
D: NA
CDR3: CASSSTRVGGYTF
DNA: TGTGCCAGCAGCTCGACAAGGGTTGGAGGCTACACCTTC

J: TRBJ2-1
size: NA
V: TRBV6-5
D: TRBD2
CDR3: CASRSGIKNEQFF
DNA: TGTGCCAGCAGGAGCGGGATAAAAAATGAGCAGTTCTTC

J: TRBJ1-5
size: NA
V: TRBV6-6
D: TRBD1
CDR3: CASSYSDRTGQPQHF
DNA: TGTGCCAGCAGTTATTCGGACAGGACGGGTCAGCCCCAGCATTTT

J: TRBJ2-1
size: NA
V: TRBV29-1
D: TRBD2
CDR3: CSVATSGAYNEQFF
DNA: TGCAGCGTTGCAACTAGCGGGGCCTACAATGAGCAGTTCTTC

J: TRBJ1-2
size: NA
V: TRBV28
D: TRBD1
CDR3: CASQQGARGNYGYTF
DNA: TGTGCCAGTCAGCAGGGGGCCCGGGGGAACTATGGCTACACCTTC

J: TRBJ2-1
size: NA
V: TRBV7-2
D: NA
CDR3: CASSLFENPLGWQFF
DNA: TGTGCCAGCAGCTTATTCGAGAACCCACTTGGGTGGCAGTTCTTC

J: TRBJ2-4
size: once
V: TRBV7-8
D: NA
CDR3: CASSLGQGGNIQYF
DNA: TGTGCCAGCAGCTTAGGGCAGGGGGGAAACATTCAGTACTTC

J: TRBJ1-6
size: few
V: TRBV19
D: NA
CDR3: CASSDRWNSPLHF
DNA: TGTGCCAGTAGCGATCGGTGGAATTCACCCCTCCACTTT

J: TRBJ2-7
size: NA
V: TRBV5-4
D: TRBD2
CDR3: CASSERLAGSYEQYF
DNA: TGTGCCAGCAGCGAGCGACTAGCCGGCTCCTACGAGCAGTACTTC